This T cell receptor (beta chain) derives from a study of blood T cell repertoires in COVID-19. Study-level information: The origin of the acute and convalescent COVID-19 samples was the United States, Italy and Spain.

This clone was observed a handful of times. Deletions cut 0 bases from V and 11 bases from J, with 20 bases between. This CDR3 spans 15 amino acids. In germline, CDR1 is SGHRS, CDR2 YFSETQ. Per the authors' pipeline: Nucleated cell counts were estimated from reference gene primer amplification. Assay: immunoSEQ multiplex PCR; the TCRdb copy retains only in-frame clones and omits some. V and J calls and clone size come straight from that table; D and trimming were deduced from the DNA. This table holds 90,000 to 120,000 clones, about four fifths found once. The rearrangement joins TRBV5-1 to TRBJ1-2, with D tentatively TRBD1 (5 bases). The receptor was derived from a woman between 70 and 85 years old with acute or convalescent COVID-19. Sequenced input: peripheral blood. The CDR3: CASSLAGVDRGDYTF. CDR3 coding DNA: TGCGCCAGCAGCTTGGCGGGGGTTGATCGGGGAGATTACACCTTC.